The rows below give T cell receptor beta chains drawn from one sample of a study of blood T cell repertoires in COVID-19. TCRdb's copy holds only in-frame clones and misses some; the assay was immunoSEQ multiplex PCR. The table records 140,000 to 150,000 clones, about four fifths of them present only once. The sequencing sample was made of peripheral blood. These receptors all come from a human donor with acute or convalescent COVID-19. The donor label of this sample is uncertain. Each CDR3 is given with its conserved first and last residue. D genes are given only for firm matches. Expanded clones get a size class; other rows say once, few or many, or leave the size out.

>-|TRBD2|TRBV5-5|TRBJ2-7
CASRHSPGGYYEQYF
TGTGCCAGCAGACATTCTCCGGGGGGGTACTACGAGCAGTACTTC
>-|-|TRBV10-3|TRBJ2-2
CAISESPIAATGELFF
TGTGCCATCAGTGAGTCACCAATAGCGGCCACCGGGGAGCTGTTTTTT
>-|-|TRBV6-5|TRBJ1-5
CASSPGTLQPQHF
TGTGCCAGCAGCCCCGGGACACTTCAGCCCCAGCATTTT
>-|-|TRBV6-5|TRBJ1-2
CASTPLGRDYGYTF
TGTGCCAGCACCCCTCTAGGCAGGGACTATGGCTACACCTTC
>-|TRBD2|TRBV2|TRBJ2-5
CASSPAGGPEGQYF
TGTGCCAGCAGCCCAGCGGGGGGGCCGGAGGGCCAGTACTTC
>-|-|TRBV19|TRBJ2-2
CASSIRTLANTGELFF
TGTGCCAGTAGTATTAGGACTCTCGCGAACACCGGGGAGCTGTTTTTT
>once|-|TRBV5-6|TRBJ1-2
CASSRDSSYGYTF
TGTGCCAGCAGTCGGGACTCCAGCTATGGCTACACCTTC
>-|-|TRBV19|TRBJ1-1
CASSIQSDYAGAFF
TGTGCCAGTAGTATTCAATCCGACTACGCGGGGGCTTTCTTT
>-|-|TRBV30|TRBJ1-2
CAWSVTGFVWNYGYTF
TGTGCCTGGAGTGTAACAGGATTTGTCTGGAACTATGGCTACACCTTC
>-|TRBD1|TRBV30|TRBJ2-1
CAWSPGGNEQFF
TGTGCCTGGAGCCCAGGGGGTAATGAGCAGTTCTTC
>-|TRBD2|TRBV11-2|TRBJ2-1
CASTFGLAGGLYEQFF
TGTGCCAGCACCTTCGGCTTGGCGGGGGGGCTCTATGAGCAGTTCTTC
>-|-|TRBV7-6|TRBJ2-3
CASSPTGSSTDTQYF
TGTGCCAGCAGCCCGACGGGGTCTAGCACAGATACGCAGTATTTT
>-|-|TRBV3-1/TRBV3-2|TRBJ1-3
CASSQDRGGGASGNTIYF
TGTGCCAGCAGCCAAGATCGGGGAGGGGGGGCCTCTGGAAACACCATATATTTT
>-|TRBD1|TRBV19|TRBJ2-6
CASSMRTGASGANVLTF
TGTGCCAGTAGTATGAGGACAGGGGCCTCTGGGGCCAACGTCCTGACTTTC
>-|-|TRBV30|TRBJ1-2
CAWMIQGAGSYGYTF
TGTGCCTGGATGATCCAAGGGGCAGGGTCCTATGGCTACACCTTC
>-|-|TRBV5-1|TRBJ2-3
CASSVSTDTQYF
TGCGCCAGCAGCGTATCCACAGATACGCAGTATTTT
>-|-|TRBV12-3/TRBV12-4|TRBJ2-1
CASTPDSDEQFF
TGTGCCAGCACCCCTGACAGCGATGAGCAGTTCTTC
>-|-|TRBV6-6|TRBJ2-5
CSGGSKETQYF
TGTTCCGGGGGTTCTAAGGAGACCCAGTACTTC
>-|-|TRBV10-3|TRBJ1-3
CAINDDTSSGNTIYF
TGTGCCATCAACGATGACACGAGCTCTGGAAACACCATATATTTT
>-|TRBD1|TRBV4-1|TRBJ2-3
CASSYRDSRTDTQYF
TGCGCCAGCAGCTACCGGGACAGCCGCACAGATACGCAGTATTTT